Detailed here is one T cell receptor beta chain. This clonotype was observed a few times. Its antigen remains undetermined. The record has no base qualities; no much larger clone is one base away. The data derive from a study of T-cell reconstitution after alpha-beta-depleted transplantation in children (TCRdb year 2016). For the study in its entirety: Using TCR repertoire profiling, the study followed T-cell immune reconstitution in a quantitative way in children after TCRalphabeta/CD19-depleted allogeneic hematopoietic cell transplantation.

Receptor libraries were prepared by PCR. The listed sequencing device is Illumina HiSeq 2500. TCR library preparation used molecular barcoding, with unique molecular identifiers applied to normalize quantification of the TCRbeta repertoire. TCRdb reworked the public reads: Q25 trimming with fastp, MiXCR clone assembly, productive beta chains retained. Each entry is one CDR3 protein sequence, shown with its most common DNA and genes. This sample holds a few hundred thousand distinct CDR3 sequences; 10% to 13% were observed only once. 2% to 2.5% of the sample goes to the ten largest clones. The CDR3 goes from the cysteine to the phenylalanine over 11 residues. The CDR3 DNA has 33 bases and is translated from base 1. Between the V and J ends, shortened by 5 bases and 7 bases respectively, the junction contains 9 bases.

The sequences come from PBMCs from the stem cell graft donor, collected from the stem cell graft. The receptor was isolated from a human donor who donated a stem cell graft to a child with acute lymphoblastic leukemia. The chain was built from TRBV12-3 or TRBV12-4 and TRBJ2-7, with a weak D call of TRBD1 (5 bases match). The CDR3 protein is CASSDSREQYF. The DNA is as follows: TGTGCCAGCAGTGACAGCCGTGAGCAGTACTTC.